In its sample, the clone carrying this TCR beta chain was seen once. The sample is drawn from a study of OX40 agonist ivuxolimab in advanced cancers. This table comes from immunoSEQ multiplex PCR, and its TCRdb copy is limited to in-frame clones, with some not included. The table has more than 75,000 clones, around 85% seen once. CDR1 and CDR2 from the germline V gene are SGHDT and YYEEEE. V was pared by 5 bases and J by 7 bases, with 4 bases of the junction left unmatched. The CDR3 has 14 amino acids. This material consisted of CD4+ or CD8+ T cells sorted from blood, taken in a trial of the OX40 agonist ivuxolimab. The chain has TRBV5-6 and TRBJ1-6; TRBD1 agrees at 9 bases. The TCR sequence derives from an adult with an advanced solid tumor such as melanoma, head and neck, liver or kidney cancer. The CDR3 region has the DNA TGTGCCAGCAGACTGGGACAGGGCAATTCACCCCTCCACTTT. This gives the protein CASRLGQGNSPLHF.